The table lists the clone carrying this T cell receptor (beta chain) with many counts. The cDNA had a unique molecular identifier and a template-switch universal primer site. TCRdb fed the 5' RACE reads into MiXCR, producing one record per CDR3 protein. The sample carries hundreds of thousands of distinct CDR3 sequences, roughly 7.5% recorded once. J gave up 4 bases and V 5 bases, and 9 bases lay outside the gene matches. Germline CDR1 is SQVTM and CDR2 is ANQGSEA. The CDR3 contains 15 residues. The sample originates from a study of identical twins. These data are also associated with another study on yellow fever vaccine responses in identical twins.

The TCR comes from a woman under 30 in good health. The sequencing sample was made of CD8+ T cells sorted from blood. The chain uses TRBV29-1 and TRBJ2-7; 12 nucleotides line up with TRBD1. The CDR3 here is CSVSRPGQGAYEQYF. CDR3 DNA: TGCAGCGTTTCTCGACCGGGACAGGGGGCATACGAGCAGTACTTC.